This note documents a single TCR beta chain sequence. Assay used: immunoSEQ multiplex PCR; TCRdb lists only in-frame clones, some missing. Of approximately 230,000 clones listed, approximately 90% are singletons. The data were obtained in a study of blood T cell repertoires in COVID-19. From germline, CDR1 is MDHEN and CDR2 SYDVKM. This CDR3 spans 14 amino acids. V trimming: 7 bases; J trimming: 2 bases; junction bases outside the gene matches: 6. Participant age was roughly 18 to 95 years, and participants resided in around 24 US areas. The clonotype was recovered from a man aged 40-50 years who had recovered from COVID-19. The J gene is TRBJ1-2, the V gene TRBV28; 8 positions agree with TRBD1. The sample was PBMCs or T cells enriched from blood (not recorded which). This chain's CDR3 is CASTATGGNYGYTF. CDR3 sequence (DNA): TGTGCCAGCACCGCTACAGGGGGAAACTATGGCTACACCTTC.